The 18 T cell receptor beta chains listed next were all sequenced from one sample in a study of identical twins. TCRdb re-called the 5' RACE reads through MiXCR, storing one row per CDR3 protein. The table includes some 500,000 distinct CDR3 sequences, about 14% detected once. The same data also went into a second study, on yellow fever vaccine responses in identical twins.

The material sequenced was CD4+ T cells sorted from blood. These receptors originate from a young woman in good health.

The chain employs TRBV20-1 and TRBJ2-7; tentatively, D is TRBD1 (6 bases). CDR1 is DFQATT, CDR2 SNEGSKA, per germline (reference sequence). Deletions cut 3 bases from V and 2 bases from J, with 14 bases between. This CDR3 has 14 residues. The CDR3 protein is CSASSPDSAYEQYF. The CDR3 coding sequence is TGCAGTGCTAGCTCCCCGGACAGCGCCTACGAGCAGTACTTC.

This clonotype was detected a few times. This chain links TRBV9 with TRBJ2-3, with 8 positions matching TRBD2. The V and J ends lost 10 bases and 2 bases, in that order; junction bases with no gene match: 6. Germline-derived CDR1 and CDR2 are SGDLS and YYNGEE. This CDR3 is 13 amino acids long. The CDR3 protein is CAGQREFTDTQYF. In DNA, the CDR3 is TGTGCCGGTCAGCGGGAGTTCACAGATACGCAGTATTTT.

V usage is TRBV11-2 and J usage is TRBJ2-1; 8 positions match TRBD2. Germline V gives CDR1 SGHAT, CDR2 FQNNGV. V gave up 4 bases and J gave up 8 bases; unmatched junction bases: 13. CDR3 size: 16 residues. CDR3 residues: CASSWVGAGAYDEQFF. The CDR3 DNA reads TGTGCCAGCAGCTGGGTCGGAGCGGGAGCCTATGATGAGCAGTTCTTC.

Here the CDR3 DNA reads TGCAGTGCACCGACAGGGCTCGGGGATGAGCAGTTCTTC. Amino acid sequence: CSAPTGLGDEQFF. This chain joins TRBV20-1 and TRBJ2-1, with 7 positions matching TRBD1. The CDR3 is 13 residues long. The V gene's germline CDR1 is DFQATT and CDR2 SNEGSKA (reference sequence). V shed 6 bases and J 8 bases; nucleotides not matched to a gene: 10.

This clonotype was detected a few times. The chain has TRBV11-2 and TRBJ2-2; a weak D match, TRBD2 (6 bases). V gave up 1 base and J gave up 0 bases, with 12 bases separating them. Germline V CDR1 and CDR2: SGHAT, FQNNGV. CDR3 length: 17 amino acids. This chain's CDR3 is CASSLGEWTTNTGELFF. The DNA of the CDR3 is TGTGCCAGCAGCTTAGGAGAGTGGACTACGAACACCGGGGAGCTGTTTTTT.

This clonotype has a handful of counts. The J gene is TRBJ2-7, the V gene TRBV28, with D possibly being TRBD2 (6 bases). CDR3 length equals 12 residues. V lost 2 bases to trimming and J lost 5 bases, with 7 bases between them. Germline V lookup: CDR1 MDHEN, CDR2 SYDVKM. The CDR3 bases are TGTGCCAGCAGTTTAAGGAGGGACGAGCAGTACTTC. Translation: CASSLRRDEQYF.

This clonotype was seen ten or more times. The genes are TRBV3-1 and TRBJ2-2, with D possibly being TRBD1 or TRBD2 (6 bases each). CDR3 size: 15 residues. Germline V CDR1 and CDR2: LGHDT, YNNKEL (reference sequence). The V end was cut by 2 bases, the J end by 5 bases, with 12 bases between. The CDR3 sequence is CASSQNRRGTGELFF. CDR3 nucleotide sequence: TGTGCCAGCAGCCAAAACAGGAGGGGGACCGGGGAGCTGTTTTTT.

This clonotype occurred a few times. The CDR3 loop is CSVSGQGKNTEAFF. DNA for the CDR3: TGCAGCGTGTCAGGACAGGGGAAGAACACTGAAGCTTTCTTT. This chain joins TRBV29-1 and TRBJ1-1; 9 bases map to TRBD1. The CDR3 consists of 14 residues. Germline assignment: CDR1 SQVTM and CDR2 ANQGSEA. Trimming took 6 bases from V and 1 from J; bases not matched to a gene: 6.

This chain connects TRBV3-1 to TRBJ1-2; 7 bases line up with TRBD1. V shed 4 bases and J 7 bases; nucleotides not matched to a gene: 6. The length of the CDR3 is 13 residues. The V gene's germline CDR1 is LGHDT and CDR2 YNNKEL (reference sequence). The CDR3 nucleotides are TGTGCCAGCAGCCGACAGGGACAGCGTGGCTACACCTTC. Residues: CASSRQGQRGYTF.

This chain links TRBV7-8 with TRBJ1-4; TRBD1 is a possible D gene (6 bases). Trimming pared 1 base from V and 5 bases from J, leaving 11 bases between. Germline-derived CDR1 and CDR2 are SGHVS and FQNEAQ. The CDR3 totals 15 residues. CDR3 nucleotide sequence: TGTGCCAGCAGCTTAGTCACGGGGGCGAATGAAAAACTGTTTTTT. Its protein product is CASSLVTGANEKLFF.

The rearrangement joins TRBV30 to TRBJ2-1; 12 bases map to TRBD2. Germline V lookup: CDR1 GTSNPN, CDR2 SVGIG (reference sequence). V was pared by 5 bases and J by 13 bases, with 12 bases of the junction left unmatched. This CDR3 comprises 14 residues. CDR3 in amino acids: CAWGLAGGSLSQFF. DNA for the CDR3: TGTGCCTGGGGTCTAGCGGGAGGGTCCTTGTCTCAGTTCTTC.

There are a few counts of this clonotype. The chain links TRBV18 to TRBJ2-3, with D possibly matching TRBD2 (7 bases). CDR1 is KGHSH and CDR2 is LQKENI in the germline V gene. Trimming cost V 5 bases and J 4 bases, with 16 bases left between them. CDR3 length equals 15 residues. CDR3: CASSKRDMGSDTQYF. CDR3 DNA: TGTGCCAGCTCAAAGCGGGACATGGGCTCAGATACGCAGTATTTT.

This chain links TRBV4-3 with TRBJ2-2; D tentatively fits TRBD1 or TRBD2 (5 bases each). V was pared by 3 bases and J by 4 bases, with 12 bases between. This CDR3 region has 15 residues. The germline V gene has CDR1 LGHNA and CDR2 YSLEER. DNA of the CDR3: TGCGCCAGCAGCCAGGGGCATAGCGCCACCGGGGAGCTGTTTTTT. Residues: CASSQGHSATGELFF.

This clonotype has only a few counts. The genes are TRBV7-9 and TRBJ2-7; no clear D. The CDR3 is 12 amino acids. Between the trimmed V and J ends, which lost 1 base and 5 bases, there was a span of 6 bases. Germline-derived CDR1 and CDR2 are SEHNR and FQNEAQ (reference sequence). The CDR3 nucleotides read TGTGCCAGCAGCTTAGGAAGGGACGAGCAGTACTTC. This sequence encodes CASSLGRDEQYF.

Many counts were recorded for this clonotype. The rearrangement uses TRBV6-6 and TRBJ2-1; D is unclear. Germline V gene data show CDR1 as MNHNY and CDR2 as SVGAGI (reference sequence). The CDR3 loop spans 13 amino acids. V lost 4 bases to trimming and J lost 8 bases, with 12 bases between them. The CDR3 DNA reads as TGTGCCAGCAGTTTCCGAAAACGGGATGAGCAGTTCTTC. This encodes CASSFRKRDEQFF.

This clonotype was seen a few times. The chain carries TRBV10-3 and TRBJ2-6, with 9 bases lining up with TRBD1. Germline lookup yields CDR1 ENHRY and CDR2 SYGVKD. V lost 5 bases, J lost 2 bases, and 13 bases stayed unmatched. The CDR3 is 19 residues long. The DNA for the CDR3 is TGTGCCATCAGTAAAGACAGGGGGGCGGCTGATACTGGGGCCAACGTCCTGACTTTC. Protein sequence: CAISKDRGAADTGANVLTF.

The chain carries TRBV5-1 and TRBJ1-2; D is ambiguous. Germline CDR1 is SGHRS and CDR2 is YFSETQ. V was trimmed by 0 bases and J by 7 bases, leaving 4 bases between them. The CDR3 is 11 residues long. CDR3 protein: CASSLAGGYTF. The CDR3, as DNA: TGCGCCAGCAGCTTGGCCGGTGGCTACACCTTC.

This clonotype was counted only a few times. This chain links TRBV5-1 with TRBJ1-6, with a tentative D call TRBD1 (6 bases). Trimming cost V 3 bases and J 2 bases, with 12 bases left between them. This CDR3 spans 16 amino acids. The V gene's germline CDR1 is SGHRS and CDR2 YFSETQ. CDR3 sequence (DNA): TGCGCCAGCAGCTCTAAACAGGGAACCTATAATTCACCCCTCCACTTT. Amino acid sequence: CASSSKQGTYNSPLHF.